A single sample gave rise to the 14 T cell receptor beta chains below, sequenced in a study of cytomegalovirus exposure and HLA in healthy donors. The PCR made use of 60 Vbeta and 13 Jbeta primers. Sequencing was performed with immunoSEQ multiplex PCR; in TCRdb, only in-frame clones are kept and a portion is missing. The sample has under 250,000 clones, roughly 80% seen once. Sequences were obtained from PBMCs. Receptors were obtained from a middle-aged man in good health and CMV-seropositive.

The CDR3 bases are TGCGCCAGCAGCTTGGATCGAGTTGAAGCTTTCTTT. Amino acids: CASSLDRVEAFF. This rearrangement joins TRBV5-1 to TRBJ1-1; D uncertain. The CDR3 consists of 12 residues. In germline, CDR1 is SGHRS, CDR2 YFSETQ. Trimming shortened V by 0 bases and J by 7 bases, and 7 bases separated the two germline ends. The full variable domain, its missing parts supplied by reference TRBV5-1 and TRBJ1-1, is KAGVTQTPRYLIKTRGQQVTLSCSPISGHRSVSWYQQTPGQGLQFLFEYFSETQRNKGNFPGRFSGRQFSNSRSEMNVSTLELGDSALYLCASSLDRVEAFFGQGTRLTVV.

J is TRBJ2-5 and V is TRBV12-5; D is possibly TRBD1 (6 bases). The CDR3 length is 13 residues. The V gene's germline CDR1 is LGHNT and CDR2 FRNRAP. The germline V and J ends were trimmed by 6 bases and 4 bases, with 12 bases remaining between them. CDR3 DNA: TGTGCTAGTGGACCTGGACAGTCAGAGACCCAGTACTTC. It translates to CASGPGQSETQYF. Full variable domain (remainder filled in from reference TRBV12-5 and TRBJ2-5): DARVTQTPRHKVTEMGQEVTMRCQPILGHNTVFWYRQTMMQGLELLAYFRNRAPLDDSGMPKDRFSAEMPDATLATLKIQPSEPRDSAVYFCASGPGQSETQYFGPGTRLLVL.

This chain uses TRBV5-4 with TRBJ1-4; tentative D call: TRBD1 (5 bases). The germline V gene has CDR1 SGHNT and CDR2 YYREEE (reference sequence). This CDR3 has 15 residues. V was cut by 4 bases and J by 7 bases, with 17 bases left in between. Here the CDR3 DNA reads TGTGCCAGCAGCCCATCGGGGGGTGGGGGTGAAAAACTGTTTTTT. This encodes CASSPSGGGGEKLFF.

This chain links TRBV25-1 with TRBJ1-1; 11 positions agree with TRBD1. Germline V gene sequence: CDR1 MGHDK, CDR2 SYGVNS. J was trimmed by 10 bases and V by 3 bases; bases with no gene match: 4. This CDR3 has 13 amino acids. CDR3 nucleotide sequence: TGTGCCAGCAGTGATAGGACAGGGGGCCGAGCTTTCTTT. Protein sequence: CASSDRTGGRAFF.

This chain connects TRBV9 to TRBJ2-7; D is perhaps TRBD1 (6 bases). The V gene lost 4 bases and the J gene lost 0 bases, with 11 bases spanning the gap. CDR1 is SGDLS, CDR2 YYNGEE, per germline. The CDR3 covers 14 residues. The CDR3 is CASSYRDTSYEQYF. The CDR3 DNA reads as TGTGCCAGCAGCTACCGGGACACCTCCTACGAGCAGTACTTC.

The V gene is TRBV10-2, the J gene TRBJ2-5, with 7 bases matching TRBD2. The CDR3 covers 19 residues. V gave up 2 bases and J gave up 2 bases; unmatched junction bases: 17. Germline CDR1 and CDR2: WSHSY and SAAADI. CDR3 nucleotide sequence: TGCGCCAGCAGTGAGGGGAGGGTGATTGGCGGGAGCTCTCAAGAGACCCAGTACTTC. Translation: CASSEGRVIGGSSQETQYF.

This clone was found once. This chain uses TRBV27 with TRBJ2-1, with D possibly TRBD1 on 6 matching bases. This CDR3 comprises 16 residues. V lost 3 bases to trimming and J lost 10 bases, with 22 bases between them. Looked up from germline, CDR1 is MNHEY and CDR2 is SMNVEV (reference sequence). DNA for the CDR3: TGTGCCAGCAGTTTGGGACAAGATCCAGCGGTGTGGGAGCAGTTCTTC. It codes for CASSLGQDPAVWEQFF.

The gene calls are TRBV2 and TRBJ2-3, with D uncertain. Deletions cut 2 bases from V and 2 bases from J, with 8 bases between. CDR1 and CDR2 (germline): SNHLY, FYNNEI. CDR3 length: 14 residues. CDR3 DNA sequence: TGTGCCAGCAGTGAAACCTACGCCACAGATACGCAGTATTTT. It is translated as CASSETYATDTQYF.

V usage is TRBV5-4 and J usage is TRBJ1-1; D may be TRBD1 (5 bases). CDR1 is SGHNT, CDR2 YYREEE, per germline (reference sequence). The length of the CDR3 is 16 residues. The V end lost 2 bases, the J end lost 4 bases, and 18 bases lay between the germline ends. CDR3: CASSFGPGGGATEAFF. The CDR3 nucleotides are TGTGCCAGCAGCTTTGGGCCGGGGGGGGGTGCCACTGAAGCTTTCTTT.

The chain uses TRBV14 and TRBJ2-5, with a weak D call TRBD1 (5 bases). V was shortened by 1 base and J by 7 bases, with 10 bases between the two germline ends. Germline CDR1 SGHDN, CDR2 FVKESK. The CDR3 totals 13 residues. The CDR3 region is CASSQAGSGTQYF. The CDR3 region has the DNA TGTGCCAGCAGCCAAGCAGGGTCGGGGACCCAGTACTTC. The complete variable domain, with remaining parts taken from reference TRBV14 and TRBJ2-5, reads EAGVTQFPSHSVIEKGQTVTLRCDPISGHDNLYWYRRVMGKEIKFLLHFVKESKQDESGMPNNRFLAERTGGTYSTLKVQPAELEDSGVYFCASSQAGSGTQYFGPGTRLLVL.

The V and J genes are TRBV27 and TRBJ2-3; D possibly matches TRBD1 or TRBD2 (9 bases each). The CDR3 covers 18 residues. Trimming pared 8 bases from V and 3 bases from J, leaving 27 bases between. Germline CDR1 and CDR2: MNHEY and SMNVEV (reference sequence). The CDR3 DNA is TGTGCCAGCGGAGGACAGGGGTGGCGGGAGGGCCTTACAGATACGCAGTATTTT. The encoded protein is CASGGQGWREGLTDTQYF.

This clone was seen only a few times. The chain employs TRBV30 and TRBJ1-6; D ambiguous. The CDR3 extends over 12 amino acids. Trimming stripped 5 bases from V and 10 bases from J, with 12 bases between. Germline values: CDR1 GTSNPN, CDR2 SVGIG (reference sequence). The CDR3 region is CAWVRVNSPLHF. The CDR3, as DNA: TGTGCCTGGGTGAGGGTTAACTCACCCCTCCACTTT.

The chain joins TRBV30 to TRBJ2-1; no clear D. Trimming shortened V by 1 base and J by 8 bases, and 6 bases separated the two germline ends. Germline V gene lookup returns CDR1 GTSNPN and CDR2 SVGIG (reference sequence). This CDR3 has 11 residues. DNA of the CDR3: TGTGCCTGGAGTGCCGAGGATGAGCAGTTCTTC. Translation: CAWSAEDEQFF.

The chain recombines TRBV4-1 with TRBJ2-5; the match to TRBD1 covers 9 bases. The tail of the sequence fits TRBJ2-7 better, so the J call may be wrong. Germline V gives CDR1 MGHRA, CDR2 YSYEKL. The CDR3 has 14 amino acids. The CDR3 reads CASSPGTGNPEQYF. CDR3 bases: TGCGCCAGCAGCCCCGGGACAGGGAACCCCGAGCAGTACTTC.